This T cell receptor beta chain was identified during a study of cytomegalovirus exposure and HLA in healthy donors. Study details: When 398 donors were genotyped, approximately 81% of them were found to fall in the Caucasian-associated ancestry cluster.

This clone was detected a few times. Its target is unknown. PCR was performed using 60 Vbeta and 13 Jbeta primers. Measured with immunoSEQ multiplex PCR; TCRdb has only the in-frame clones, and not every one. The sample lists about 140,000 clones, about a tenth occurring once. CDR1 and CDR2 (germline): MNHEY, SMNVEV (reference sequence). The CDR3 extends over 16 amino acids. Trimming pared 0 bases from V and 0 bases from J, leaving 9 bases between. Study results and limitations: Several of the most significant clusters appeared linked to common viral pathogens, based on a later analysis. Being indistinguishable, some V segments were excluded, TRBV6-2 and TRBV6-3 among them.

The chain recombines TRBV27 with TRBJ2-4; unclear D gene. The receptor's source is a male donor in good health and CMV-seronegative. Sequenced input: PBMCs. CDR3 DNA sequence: TGTGCCAGCAGTTTATCAGCCCCCTTAGCCAAAAACATTCAGTACTTC. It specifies CASSLSAPLAKNIQYF.